This T cell receptor beta chain came from a study of T-cell reconstitution after alpha-beta-depleted transplantation in children. A TCRbeta library incorporating unique molecular identifiers was prepared. TCRdb processed the PCR reads anew with MiXCR; each CDR3 protein has one entry. The sample has 420,000 or so distinct CDR3 sequences, approximately 10% seen once. The trim removed 4 bases at V and 9 bases at J, leaving 5 bases unmatched. Germline V gene data show CDR1 as MNHEY and CDR2 as SVGAGI. The CDR3 contains 13 residues. The table lists this clonotype with a few counts. The chain recombines TRBV6-5 with TRBJ2-1; 8 bases map to TRBD1. This receptor was obtained from a human donor who donated a stem cell graft to a child with acute myeloid leukemia. The source was PBMCs from the stem cell graft donor, collected from the stem cell graft. CDR3 residues: CASSSTGGTEQFF. The CDR3 DNA follows: TGTGCCAGCAGTTCAACAGGGGGTACTGAGCAGTTCTTC.